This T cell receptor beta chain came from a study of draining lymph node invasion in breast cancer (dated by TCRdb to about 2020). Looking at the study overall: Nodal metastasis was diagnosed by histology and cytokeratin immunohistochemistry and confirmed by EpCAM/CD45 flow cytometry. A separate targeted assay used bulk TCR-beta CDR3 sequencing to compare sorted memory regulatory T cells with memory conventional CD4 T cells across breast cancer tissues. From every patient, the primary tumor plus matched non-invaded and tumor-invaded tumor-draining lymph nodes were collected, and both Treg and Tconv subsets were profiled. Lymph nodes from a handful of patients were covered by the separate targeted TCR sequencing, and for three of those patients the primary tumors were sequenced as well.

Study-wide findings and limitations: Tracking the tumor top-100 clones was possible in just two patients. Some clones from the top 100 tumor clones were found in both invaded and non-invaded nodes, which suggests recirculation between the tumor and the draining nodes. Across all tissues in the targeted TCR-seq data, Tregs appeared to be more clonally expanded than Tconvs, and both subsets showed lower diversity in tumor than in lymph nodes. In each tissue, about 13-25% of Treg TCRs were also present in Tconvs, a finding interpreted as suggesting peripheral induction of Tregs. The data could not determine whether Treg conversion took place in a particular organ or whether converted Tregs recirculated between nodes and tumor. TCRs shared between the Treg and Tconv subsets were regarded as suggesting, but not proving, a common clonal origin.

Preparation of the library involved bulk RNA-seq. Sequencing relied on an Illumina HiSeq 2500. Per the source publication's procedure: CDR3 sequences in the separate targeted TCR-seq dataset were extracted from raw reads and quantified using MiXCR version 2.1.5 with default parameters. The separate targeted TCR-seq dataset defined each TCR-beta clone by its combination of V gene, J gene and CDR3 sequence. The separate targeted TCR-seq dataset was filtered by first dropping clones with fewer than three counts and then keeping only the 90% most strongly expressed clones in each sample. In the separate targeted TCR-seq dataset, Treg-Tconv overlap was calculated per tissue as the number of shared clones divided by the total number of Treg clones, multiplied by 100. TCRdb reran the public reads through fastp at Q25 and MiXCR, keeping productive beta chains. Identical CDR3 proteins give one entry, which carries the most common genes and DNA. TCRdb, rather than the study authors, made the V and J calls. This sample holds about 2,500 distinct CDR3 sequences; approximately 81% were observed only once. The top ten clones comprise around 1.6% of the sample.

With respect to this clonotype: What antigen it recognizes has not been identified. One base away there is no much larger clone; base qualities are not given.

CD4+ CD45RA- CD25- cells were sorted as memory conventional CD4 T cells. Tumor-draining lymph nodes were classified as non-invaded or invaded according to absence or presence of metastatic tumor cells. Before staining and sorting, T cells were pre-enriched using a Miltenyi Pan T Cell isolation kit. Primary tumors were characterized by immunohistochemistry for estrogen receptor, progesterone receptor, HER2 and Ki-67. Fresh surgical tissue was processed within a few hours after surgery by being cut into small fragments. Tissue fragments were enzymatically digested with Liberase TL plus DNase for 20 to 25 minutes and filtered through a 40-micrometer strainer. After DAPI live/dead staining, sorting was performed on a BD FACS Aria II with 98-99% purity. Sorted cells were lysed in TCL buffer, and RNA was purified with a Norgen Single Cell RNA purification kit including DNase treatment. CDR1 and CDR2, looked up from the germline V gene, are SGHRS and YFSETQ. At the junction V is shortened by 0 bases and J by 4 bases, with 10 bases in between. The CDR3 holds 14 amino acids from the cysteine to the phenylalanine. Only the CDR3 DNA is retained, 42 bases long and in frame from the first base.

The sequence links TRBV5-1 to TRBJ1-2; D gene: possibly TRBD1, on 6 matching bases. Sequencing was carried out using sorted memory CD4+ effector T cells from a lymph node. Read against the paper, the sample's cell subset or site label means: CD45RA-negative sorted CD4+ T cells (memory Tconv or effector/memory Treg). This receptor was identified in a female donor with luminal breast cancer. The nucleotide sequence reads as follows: TGCGCCAGCAGCTTGGCAGGGGATGCCTATGGCTACACCTTC. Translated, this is CASSLAGDAYGYTF.